The clone carrying this T cell receptor beta chain was counted only a few times. Its antigen is unknown. The data were obtained in a study of cytomegalovirus exposure and HLA in healthy donors. Notes on the study in general: About 87% or about 30% of the time was how often most TCR beta V segments were productive, according to an earlier analysis. Common viral pathogens (according to a later analysis) appeared linked to several of the most significant clusters. Presence/absence results assume similar sequencing depth per donor, which may not hold.

PCR primers comprised 60 Vbeta and 13 Jbeta primers. Using immunoSEQ multiplex PCR, the repertoire was profiled, and TCRdb retains in-frame clones only, with some absent. The table shows 100,000 or so clones, with about 77% occurring only once. CDR1 and CDR2 from the germline V gene are SEHNR and FQNEAQ (reference sequence). Trimming removed 6 bases at V and 4 bases at J, with 12 bases between. This CDR3 has 14 residues. The clonotype comes from a woman aged 40 to 55 in good health and CMV-seronegative. The rearrangement links TRBV7-9 to TRBJ1-4; D perhaps matches TRBD1 (6 bases). The sequenced sample consisted of PBMCs. CDR3: CASSPGASNEKLFF. For the CDR3, the DNA is TGTGCCAGCAGTCCAGGGGCAAGTAATGAAAAACTGTTTTTT.